This entry lists 32 T cell receptor beta chains sequenced from one sample in a study of blood T cells in healthy people across ages. Combining a sample-barcoded 5' primer with a J-beta primer mix, a second PCR ran for roughly 6 to 12 cycles. TCRdb reprocessed the 5' RACE reads via MiXCR and lists one record per CDR3 protein. Of some 670,000 distinct CDR3 sequences in the sample, 45% to 60% are singletons; the top ten hold about 13%. The sequencing sample was made of blood. The receptors here all came from a woman older than 75 in good health.

The chain is built from TRBV11-1 and TRBJ2-3; TRBD1 or TRBD2 may be the D gene (5 bases each). Trimming removed 5 bases from V and 3 bases from J, with 15 bases in between. Per germline, CDR1 SGHAT and CDR2 FQDESV (reference sequence). CDR3 size: 15 residues. Here the CDR3 reads CASSTGLPITDTQYF. DNA for the CDR3: TGTGCCAGCAGCACAGGACTCCCAATTACAGATACGCAGTATTTT.

A single count supports this clonotype. The chain uses TRBV27 and TRBJ2-3, with TRBD2 identical over 9 bases. V was pared by 3 bases and J by 5 bases, with 9 bases of the junction left unmatched. CDR1 and CDR2 from the germline V gene are MNHEY and SMNVEV (reference sequence). The CDR3 loop spans 16 amino acids. Here the CDR3 DNA reads TGTGCCAGCAGTTTGGGAGTTAGCGGGAGTAAAGATACGCAGTATTTT. Its translation is CASSLGVSGSKDTQYF.

The chain uses TRBV15 and TRBJ1-2, with 7 bases matching TRBD1. Germline trimming cut 2 bases from V and 6 bases from J; bases unmatched to any gene: 6. CDR1 LNHNV and CDR2 YYDKDF come from the germline V gene (reference sequence). CDR3 length: 14 amino acids. CDR3 loop: CATSRYRGRDGYTF. The CDR3 coding sequence is TGTGCCACCAGCAGATACAGGGGAAGAGATGGCTACACCTTC.

For this clonotype: The junction differs from germline at one of its ends, possibly a read error. CDR3 nucleotide sequence: TGTGCCAGCAGCCCCGAAGTGACACCCCCCCACTTT. Its protein is CASSPEVTPPHF. The chain joins TRBV7-9 to TRBJ1-6; D is undetermined. Germline loops: CDR1 SEHNR, CDR2 FQNEAQ (reference sequence). This CDR3 region has 12 residues. Full variable domain (outside the CDR3, taken from reference TRBV7-9 and TRBJ1-6): DTGVSQNPRHKITKRGQNVTFRCDPISEHNRLYWYRQTLGQGPEFLTYFQNEAQLEKSRLLSDRFSAERPKGSFSTLEIQRTEQGDSAMYLCASSPEVTPPHFGNGTRLTVT.

Points on this clonotype: This sequence may be a read error, since a much larger clone differs from it by one base. The chain recombines TRBV20-1 with TRBJ2-3; 7 nucleotides agree with TRBD2. The CDR3 is 12 residues long. The V gene's germline CDR1 is DFQATT and CDR2 SNEGSKA (reference sequence). With 7 bases clipped from V and 3 bases from J, the junction kept 4 bases outside the gene matches. The CDR3 DNA reads TGCAGTGTTTGGGAGGGGACAGATACGCAGTATTTT. This encodes CSVWEGTDTQYF.

This clonotype has just a few counts. The J gene is TRBJ2-3, the V gene TRBV28; 8 bases align to TRBD2. The V segment lost 5 bases and the J segment 0 bases; nucleotides outside the gene matches: 10. Germline values: CDR1 MDHEN, CDR2 SYDVKM. The CDR3 totals 17 residues. The CDR3 reads CASSPRMVAGSTDTQYF. CDR3 nucleotide sequence: TGTGCCAGCAGTCCCCGAATGGTAGCGGGGAGCACAGATACGCAGTATTTT.

This clonotype was observed a few times. The rearrangement uses TRBV3-1 and TRBJ1-3; no clear D gene. The CDR3 runs 15 residues. The V and J ends lost 1 base and 5 bases respectively, with 12 bases between them. Germline V CDR1 and CDR2: LGHDT, YNNKEL (reference sequence). CDR3 region: CASSQAYSDRNTIYF. CDR3 sequence (DNA): TGTGCCAGCAGCCAAGCTTACTCCGACAGAAACACCATATATTTT.

The chain employs TRBV12-3 or TRBV12-4 and TRBJ2-2; TRBD2 matches at 7 bases. V dropped 0 bases and J dropped 3; count of bases not matched to a gene: 7. The CDR3 has 17 amino acids. CDR3 bases: TGTGCCAGCAGTTTAGCATACGGGGGGAGTGACACCGGGGAGCTGTTTTTT. Protein: CASSLAYGGSDTGELFF.

V is TRBV5-1 and J is TRBJ2-5, with D uncertain. Germline CDR1 SGHRS, CDR2 YFSETQ. V was pared by 4 bases and J by 5 bases, with 18 bases between. The CDR3 is made up of 15 amino acids. In DNA, the CDR3 is TGCGCCAGCAGCGGTCGGACGTCTCCCGGGGAGACCCAGTACTTC. Its protein product is CASSGRTSPGETQYF.

This chain joins TRBV20-1 and TRBJ1-2; 8 nucleotides align to TRBD1. Germline trimming cut 6 bases from V and 3 bases from J; bases unmatched to any gene: 6. Germline V gene sequence: CDR1 DFQATT, CDR2 SNEGSKA (reference sequence). CDR3 length equals 13 residues. The CDR3 spells CSAPTGEDYGYTF. The CDR3 nucleotides are TGCAGTGCACCGACAGGGGAGGACTATGGCTACACCTTC.

This chain links TRBV7-9 with TRBJ2-1; TRBD1 is a possible D gene (5 bases). With 10 bases removed from V and 7 bases from J, the gap between germline ends came to 8 bases. Germline V lookup: CDR1 SEHNR, CDR2 FQNEAQ (reference sequence). CDR3 length equals 10 residues. The CDR3 nucleotides read TGTGCCACCAGGGCAAATGAGCAGTTCTTC. Its translation is CATRANEQFF.

A word on this clonotype: A much larger clone lies one base from this, so it may be a read error. This chain connects TRBV4-1 to TRBJ2-1; D is undetermined. Gene TRBJ2-7 matches the end of the DNA better, so the J call may be wrong. This CDR3 spans 15 amino acids. The germline gives CDR1 MGHRA, CDR2 YSYEKL. The CDR3 DNA follows: TGCGCCAGCAGCCACACACAGAAATCCTACAATGAGCAGTACTTC. Translation gives CASSHTQKSYNEQYF.

The V gene is TRBV7-2, the J gene TRBJ2-1; unclear D gene. V gave up 5 bases and J gave up 0 bases, with 8 bases separating them. Germline CDR1 SGHTA, CDR2 FQGNSA. The CDR3 runs 14 residues. The CDR3: CASSVTPSYNEQFF. The CDR3 nucleotides read TGTGCCAGCAGCGTGACTCCCTCCTACAATGAGCAGTTCTTC.

The V call is TRBV12-3 or TRBV12-4, the J call TRBJ2-1; 7 nucleotides agree with TRBD1. J was trimmed by 10 bases and V by 5 bases; bases with no gene match: 11. The CDR3 contains 14 residues. CDR3 sequence: CASSPGQNRREQFF. The CDR3 DNA sequence: TGTGCCAGCAGTCCGGGACAGAACCGTAGGGAGCAGTTCTTC.

In this sample, this clonotype turned up a few times. The chain carries TRBV7-2 and TRBJ2-2; D tentatively reads TRBD1 or TRBD2 (5 bases each). Germline CDR1 and CDR2: SGHTA and FQGNSA. The CDR3 sequence is 15 residues long. V was shortened by 8 bases and J by 0 bases, with 13 bases between the two germline ends. The CDR3 DNA sequence: TGTGCCAGCCGCAAAGGGACGGCGAACACCGGGGAGCTGTTTTTT. Protein sequence: CASRKGTANTGELFF.

Concerning this clonotype: This may be a read error: a much more frequent sequence differs by one nucleotide. The chain is built from TRBV5-5 and TRBJ2-7; D unresolved. Germline CDR1 SGHKS, CDR2 YYEKEE (reference sequence). This CDR3 region has 15 residues. Trimming left V 1 base short and J 4 bases short, with 15 bases between. The CDR3 loop reads CASSLTISSGYEQYF. Written as DNA, the CDR3 is TGTGCCAGCAGCTTGACCATCAGCTCGGGTTACGAGCAGTACTTC. The full variable domain, completed using reference TRBV5-5 and TRBJ2-7, is DAGVTQSPTHLIKTRGQQVTLRCSPISGHKSVSWYQQVLGQGPQFIFQYYEKEERGRGNFPDRFSARQFPNYSSELNVNALLLGDSALYLCASSLTISSGYEQYFGPGTRLTVT.

This clonotype was picked up many times. V is TRBV7-2 and J is TRBJ1-5; a possible D gene is TRBD1 (6 bases). Between the trimmed V and J ends, which lost 3 bases and 8 bases, there was a span of 8 bases. The CDR3 runs 12 residues. Germline CDR1 SGHTA, CDR2 FQGNSA. CDR3 loop: CASSLRGKPQHF. DNA of the CDR3: TGTGCCAGCAGCTTGAGGGGGAAGCCCCAGCATTTT.

Worth noting for this clonotype: At one of its ends the junction is not consistent with the germline gene, which may arise from a read error. The chain links TRBV29-1 to TRBJ2-3; 10 bases map to TRBD2. The germline CDR1 and CDR2 sequences are SQVTM and ANQGSEA. The CDR3 loop spans 15 amino acids. The CDR3 loop reads CSAEGGLAARARSYF. The CDR3 DNA is TGCAGCGCTGAAGGAGGACTAGCGGCCAGGGCGCGGTCGTATTTT.

The table lists this clonotype with many counts. V usage is TRBV29-1 and J usage is TRBJ2-5; D might be TRBD1 or TRBD2, each matching 5 bases. The ends were cut back, 4 bases at V and 10 bases at J, with 16 bases in the middle. Germline V gives CDR1 SQVTM, CDR2 ANQGSEA. The CDR3 spans 12 residues. CDR3 DNA: TGCAGCGTTGGCGAGGGGTTGCGTGGCCAGTACTTC. Encoded protein: CSVGEGLRGQYF.

Comment on this clonotype: An end of the junction differs from the germline gene, which may be a read error. The CDR3 DNA is TGTGCCAGCGGTTTGAGGGGGGGATGGGAGAATGAGCAGTTCTTC. This translates into CASGLRGGWENEQFF. The V gene is TRBV12-3 or TRBV12-4, the J gene TRBJ2-1, with a weak D call TRBD2 (7 bases). The CDR3 covers 15 residues.

The chain joins TRBV4-2 to TRBJ2-5; 8 bases line up with TRBD1. In germline, CDR1 is LGHNA, CDR2 YNFKEQ. This CDR3 is 17 amino acids long. The V and J ends lost 3 bases and 0 bases, in that order; junction bases with no gene match: 9. CDR3: CASSHGGTGEYQETQYF. In DNA, the CDR3 is TGTGCCAGCAGCCACGGAGGGACAGGCGAGTACCAAGAGACCCAGTACTTC.

The sample holds a few counts of this clonotype. The chain joins TRBV6-1 to TRBJ2-7, with TRBD1 matching 7 bases. With V trimmed by 5 bases and J by 2 bases, 9 bases remained unmatched. In germline, CDR1 is MNHNS, CDR2 SASEGT. The CDR3 extends over 15 amino acids. CDR3: CASSRSGTATYEQYF. In nucleotides, the CDR3 is TGTGCCAGCAGTCGGTCAGGGACAGCGACCTACGAGCAGTACTTC.

This chain joins TRBV12-3 or TRBV12-4 and TRBJ2-7; no definite D call. V was pared by 2 bases and J by 4 bases, with 9 bases between. The CDR3 covers 13 residues. The CDR3 coding sequence is TGTGCCAGCAGTTTATCTTCGTGGTACGAGCAGTACTTC. Protein product: CASSLSSWYEQYF.

In its sample, this clonotype was seen a few times. This may come from a read error, since a much larger clone is one base off. The chain uses TRBV7-9 and TRBJ2-5; D might be TRBD1 (6 bases). Per the germline V gene, CDR1 is SEHNR and CDR2 is FQNEAQ (reference sequence). The CDR3 contains 16 residues. In nucleotides, the CDR3 is TGTGCCAGCAGCTTAGGGGACACTTGGTACCAAGAGACCCGGTACTTC. Translating it yields CASSLGDTWYQETRYF. Variable domain in full (rest from reference TRBV7-9 and TRBJ2-5): DTGVSQNPRHKITKRGQNVTFRCDPISEHNRLYWYRQTLGQGPEFLTYFQNEAQLEKSRLLSDRFSAERPKGSFSTLEIQRTEQGDSAMYLCASSLGDTWYQETRYFGPGTRLLVL.

In its sample, this clonotype was seen a few times. The CDR3 spells CAWSGLARETQYF. The CDR3 DNA reads TGTGCCTGGAGTGGACTAGCTAGAGAGACCCAGTACTTC. The chain couples TRBV30 to TRBJ2-5, with TRBD2 matching 7 bases. The CDR3 has 13 amino acids. Losses at the gene ends were 1 base for V and 4 bases for J; bases not matched to a gene: 3. Germline V gene sequence: CDR1 GTSNPN, CDR2 SVGIG (reference sequence).

The gene calls are TRBV27 and TRBJ2-3; D is perhaps TRBD2 (7 bases). V was clipped by 2 bases and J by 3 bases, with 12 bases between them. The CDR3 sequence is 15 residues long. Germline-derived CDR1 and CDR2 are MNHEY and SMNVEV (reference sequence). In DNA form, the CDR3 reads TGTGCCAGCAGTTTAGCGGGGGCATGGACAGATACGCAGTATTTT. It yields the protein CASSLAGAWTDTQYF.

V usage is TRBV28 and J usage is TRBJ2-5; D may correspond to TRBD1 or TRBD2 (5 bases each). The V end was cut by 6 bases, the J end by 1 base, with 15 bases between. The CDR3 is 15 amino acids. Germline loops: CDR1 MDHEN, CDR2 SYDVKM. The CDR3 region is CASRLSGGSQETQYF. The CDR3 DNA reads as TGTGCCAGCAGACTCTCTGGGGGATCCCAAGAGACCCAGTACTTC.

This clonotype has a handful of counts. A much larger clonotype is one base distant, so this may be a read error. V is TRBV27 and J is TRBJ2-7; D is ambiguous. This CDR3 contains 13 residues. Trimming shortened V by 2 bases and J by 5 bases, and 10 bases separated the two germline ends. Germline-derived CDR1 and CDR2 are MNHEY and SMNVEV (reference sequence). The CDR3 spells CASSLTGYHEQYF. The CDR3 bases are TGTGCCAGCAGTTTAACTGGGTATCACGAGCAGTACTTC.

The chain employs TRBV28 and TRBJ1-2, with D uncertain. The CDR3 extends over 12 amino acids. The germline V gene encodes CDR1 MDHEN and CDR2 SYDVKM. Between the trimmed V and J ends, which lost 0 bases and 4 bases, there was a span of 3 bases. The CDR3 DNA is TGTGCCAGCAGTTTATGGAGCTATGGCTACACCTTC. Protein: CASSLWSYGYTF.

This clonotype has just one count. This may arise from a read error, as a much more abundant clone is one base away. This sequence joins TRBV7-9 and TRBJ2-7; the match to TRBD2 covers 10 bases. Trimming cost V 0 bases and J 7 bases; bases outside gene matches: 12. There are 17 residues in the CDR3. CDR1 SEHNR and CDR2 FQNEAQ come from the germline V gene (reference sequence). CDR3 residues: CASSLALRTSGKNEQYF. The CDR3 nucleotides are TGTGCCAGCAGCTTAGCGCTGAGGACTAGCGGTAAAAATGAGCAGTACTTC. Filled out from reference TRBV7-9 and TRBJ2-7, the complete variable domain reads DTGVSQNPRHKITKRGQNVTFRCDPISEHNRLYWYRQTLGQGPEFLTYFQNEAQLEKSRLLSDRFSAERPKGSFSTLEIQRTEQGDSAMYLCASSLALRTSGKNEQYFGPGTRLTVT.

The V and J genes are TRBV25-1 and TRBJ1-2, with no clear D. The CDR3 spans 12 residues. V was shortened by 1 base and J by 4 bases, with 4 bases between the two germline ends. Looked up from germline, CDR1 is MGHDK and CDR2 is SYGVNS. The CDR3 DNA reads as TGTGCCAGCAGTGAATTGACCTATGGCTACACCTTC. Its translation: CASSELTYGYTF.

This chain connects TRBV3-1 to TRBJ2-1; D possibly corresponds to TRBD2 (5 bases). Per the germline V gene, CDR1 is LGHDT and CDR2 is YNNKEL (reference sequence). V gave up 1 base and J gave up 0 bases, with 16 bases separating them. The CDR3 consists of 18 residues. CDR3 sequence reads: CASSQAILVDLSYNEQFF. CDR3 sequence (DNA): TGTGCCAGCAGCCAAGCTATACTAGTGGACCTCTCCTACAATGAGCAGTTCTTC.